A selection of T cell receptor beta chains follows, all from one sample in a study of identical twins. Via MiXCR, TCRdb re-called the 5' RACE reads, giving one row per CDR3 protein. In the table there are 700,000 or so distinct CDR3 sequences, approximately 9% of which are singletons. These data were likewise used in another study, on yellow fever vaccine responses in identical twins.

The specimen was PBMCs. The source of these receptors is a woman under 30 in good health. The CDR3 runs from the conserved cysteine through the conserved F or W. D genes are given only for firm matches. Size is stated for part of the rows, as once, few or many counts, or as a class when the clone is expanded.

d_call,cdr3_length,j_call,v_call,clone_size,cdr3_nt,cdr3_aa
NA,15,TRBJ2-2,TRBV5-4,NA,TGTGCCAGCAGCGTATCCGGGACAAGAACGGGGGAGCTGTTTTTT,CASSVSGTRTGELFF
NA,14,TRBJ2-1,TRBV9,many,TGTGCCAGCAGCGGGATACGGGAATACAATGAGCAGTTCTTC,CASSGIREYNEQFF
TRBD2,15,TRBJ2-1,TRBV20-1,many,TGCAGTGCTAGGTCTAGCGGGGGTCCCTACAATGAGCAGTTCTTC,CSARSSGGPYNEQFF
TRBD1,16,TRBJ1-3,TRBV28,many,TGTGCCAGCAGTGGACAGGGGGCGCCCTCCGGAAACACCATATATTTT,CASSGQGAPSGNTIYF
TRBD2,16,TRBJ2-7,TRBV24-1,few,TGTGCCACCAGTGATTCCCCGGGACTAGGAAGCCACGAGCAGTACTTC,CATSDSPGLGSHEQYF
TRBD2,14,TRBJ2-7,TRBV7-2,NA,TGTGCCAGCAGCCCTCAAGCGGGAATCTACGAGCAGTACTTC,CASSPQAGIYEQYF
NA,16,TRBJ2-4,TRBV14,NA,TGTGCCAGCAGCCAAGAGAGTAAGGGTCCGTTAAACATTCAGTACTTC,CASSQESKGPLNIQYF
NA,13,TRBJ2-1,TRBV19,NA,TGTGCCAGTAGGGGACTGGGGCGGAATGAGCAGTTCTTC,CASRGLGRNEQFF
NA,15,TRBJ2-1,TRBV2,NA,TGTGCCAGAAGCAGCTGGGGGTCCTACTACAATGAGCAGTTCTTC,CARSSWGSYYNEQFF
NA,12,TRBJ2-5,TRBV25-1,NA,TGTGCCAGCGCGGGTCCGAAAGAGACCCAGTACTTC,CASAGPKETQYF
TRBD2,18,TRBJ2-3,TRBV5-1,NA,TGCGCCAGCAGCTTGCCCACAACTAGCGGAAGAGGTACAGATACGCAGTATTTT,CASSLPTTSGRGTDTQYF
NA,15,TRBJ1-2,TRBV7-9,NA,TGTGCCAGCAGCTTGGGCCCCGCCTGGGACTATGGCTACACCTTC,CASSLGPAWDYGYTF
NA,13,TRBJ2-2,TRBV7-3,many,TGTGCCAGCAGCCCTCAGGGCATCGGGGAGCTGTTTTTT,CASSPQGIGELFF
NA,15,TRBJ2-3,TRBV29-1,NA,TGCAGCGTTGAATCTCCCAGGGTTTACACAGATACGCAGTATTTT,CSVESPRVYTDTQYF
NA,17,TRBJ2-3,TRBV6-5,NA,TGTGCCAGCAGTTACGGAGGTGTCGAATGGAGCACAGATACGCAGTATTTT,CASSYGGVEWSTDTQYF
NA,16,TRBJ2-1,TRBV3-1,NA,TGTGCCAGCAGCCTTAGACTCGACATTGGGGACAATGAGCAGTTCTTC,CASSLRLDIGDNEQFF
TRBD1,16,TRBJ2-7,TRBV7-9,few,TGTGCCAGCAGCTTAGAGGGCCTGACAGGGGGCTACGAGCAGTACTTC,CASSLEGLTGGYEQYF
NA,14,TRBJ1-1,TRBV12-3/TRBV12-4,NA,TGTGCCAGCAGTTTTCCCGCTGGGTGGGATGAAGCTTTCTTT,CASSFPAGWDEAFF
TRBD1,15,TRBJ1-6,TRBV24-1,many,TGTGCCACCATCCTGGACAGGGGAGGTAATTCACCCCTCCACTTT,CATILDRGGNSPLHF
NA,16,TRBJ2-2,TRBV6-2/TRBV6-3,many,TGTGCCAGCAGTGATTGGACCAAACTAGACACCGGGGAGCTGTTTTTT,CASSDWTKLDTGELFF
NA,13,TRBJ1-5,TRBV6-2/TRBV6-3,many,TGTGCCAGCAGTTACTCGCGTCTTCATCCCCAGCATTTT,CASSYSRLHPQHF
NA,15,TRBJ2-7,TRBV21-1,NA,TGTGCCAGCAGCAAACCTCGACTCACTCCCTACGAGCAGTACTTC,CASSKPRLTPYEQYF